This entry is about one T cell receptor beta chain. Its specificity is unknown. The sample belongs to a study of OX40 agonist ivuxolimab in advanced cancers. Turning to the study itself: Patients received the agonistic anti-OX40 (CD134) antibody ivuxolimab. Allowance was made for prior anti-PD-1, anti-PD-L1 or anti-CTLA-4 therapy, and about 40% had some.

The repertoire was sequenced with immunoSEQ multiplex PCR; TCRdb's copy has only in-frame clones and lacks some. The sample shows around 60,000 clones, roughly 81% of them seen only once. With autoimmune disease history or systemic immunosuppression, patients were excluded. Study-wide findings and caveats: Compared with CD4+, CD8+ T cells on average had more expanded clones.

The receptor comes from an adult with an advanced solid tumor such as melanoma, head and neck, liver or kidney cancer. The input for sequencing was CD4+ or CD8+ T cells sorted from blood, taken in a trial of the OX40 agonist ivuxolimab.

CDR3 region: CASSHRASNQPQHF. The CDR3 bases are TGCGCCAGCAGCCATAGGGCCAGCAATCAGCCCCAGCATTTT. The genes are TRBV4-3 and TRBJ1-5; no firm D call. CDR1 is LGHNA, CDR2 YSLEER, per germline. CDR3 length: 14 residues. The V gene lost 3 bases and the J gene lost 1 base, with 7 bases spanning the gap.